This T cell receptor beta chain was obtained from a study of cytomegalovirus exposure and HLA in healthy donors. The overall study: A prior analysis found 100 million to 140 million unique TCR beta sequences from around 180 million T cells.

Per the germline V gene, CDR1 is SGHNT and CDR2 is YYREEE (reference sequence). Trimming removed 5 bases at V and 13 bases at J, with 16 bases between. The CDR3 covers 13 residues. This PCR relied on a set of 60 Vbeta primers and 13 Jbeta primers. Profiled with immunoSEQ multiplex PCR; TCRdb holds only in-frame clones, not every one. The sample yields nearly 200,000 clones, about 76% seen once. Study conclusions and caveats: Presence/absence analyses supposed approximately even sequencing depth among donors. It was reported in a later analysis that an Asian-associated ancestry cluster showed fewer N-insertions than the approximately 670-donor mean. In a later analysis, specific HLA alleles were associated with over 15,000 TCR beta sequences at a 0.05 false discovery rate.

As regards this clone: What it binds is not known.

Specimen: PBMCs. The source is a male donor in good health and CMV-seropositive. The chain carries TRBV5-4 and TRBJ1-6, with a tentative D call TRBD1 (6 bases). This CDR3 is CASRAGRQAPLHF. CDR3 DNA: TGTGCCAGCAGGGCAGGCCGACAGGCCCCCCTCCACTTT.